Listed below are T cell receptor beta chains from one sample, sequenced in a study of blood T cells in healthy people across ages. Each CDR3 protein is one row after TCRdb ran MiXCR on the 5' RACE reads. The repertoire holds about 570,000 distinct CDR3 sequences, with approximately 25% as singletons. Source material: blood. These TCRs come from an older woman in good health. Each CDR3 is given with its conserved first and last residue. Each record gives: J gene, V gene, D gene, clone size, CDR3 DNA, CDR3 protein. The D gene is left open where the match is weak. Clone sizes are given selectively: once, few, many, or a class where the clone is expanded.

J: TRBJ2-1
V: TRBV7-2
D: TRBD1
size: NA
DNA: TGTGCCAGCAGCAGACAGGGCCTCAATGAGCAGCTCTTC
CDR3: CASSRQGLNEQLF

J: TRBJ2-5
V: TRBV29-1
D: TRBD1
size: NA
DNA: TGCAGCGTGAAATGGACAGGGTACGAGACCCAGTACTTC
CDR3: CSVKWTGYETQYF

J: TRBJ1-3
V: TRBV2
D: NA
size: few
DNA: TGTGCCAGCAGTGAAAGTACCCTTCGGGGGACCATATATTTT
CDR3: CASSESTLRGTIYF

J: TRBJ2-5
V: TRBV4-3
D: NA
size: few
DNA: TGCGCCAGCAGCCAAGATAGGGGGGGGCTTACAGAAGAGACCCAGTACTTC
CDR3: CASSQDRGGLTEETQYF

J: TRBJ2-4
V: TRBV20-1
D: TRBD1
size: NA
DNA: TGCAGTGCTCTAACCGCGAGCGGGGGACAGGGGATTCAGTACTTC
CDR3: CSALTASGGQGIQYF

J: TRBJ2-1
V: TRBV10-3
D: TRBD2
size: NA
DNA: TGTGCCATCAGTGTCGCTAGCGGGGGGGCTAATGAGCAGTTCTTC
CDR3: CAISVASGGANEQFF

J: TRBJ2-4
V: TRBV7-9
D: NA
size: NA
DNA: TGTGCCAGCAGCAACTTTGGGGGGGGCCCCAAAAACATTCAGTACTTC
CDR3: CASSNFGGGPKNIQYF

J: TRBJ1-4
V: TRBV7-6
D: TRBD1
size: few
DNA: TGTGCCAGCAGCTTGGGACAGGGGGGAGTTGATGAGAAACTGTTTTTT
CDR3: CASSLGQGGVDEKLFF

J: TRBJ1-5
V: TRBV20-1
D: TRBD1
size: few
DNA: TGCAGTGCTAGTTACAGGGGGCACAGCAATCAGCCCCAGCATTTT
CDR3: CSASYRGHSNQPQHF

J: TRBJ2-5
V: TRBV5-1
D: TRBD2
size: NA
DNA: TGCGCCAGCAGCGACGGACTAGCGGGGGGAGAGACTCAGTACTTC
CDR3: CASSDGLAGGETQYF

J: TRBJ1-1
V: TRBV29-1
D: NA
size: few
DNA: TGCAGCGTTGGATTCTCTGAAGCTTTCTTT
CDR3: CSVGFSEAFF

J: TRBJ2-7
V: TRBV6-5
D: NA
size: few
DNA: TGTGCCAGCAGTTACTCGCCGTCTAGCGAGCAGTACTTC
CDR3: CASSYSPSSEQYF